The clone carrying this TCR beta chain was recorded a few times. As yet, its antigen is unknown. Germline CDR1 SGHAT, CDR2 FQNNGV. Trimming took off 5 bases at V and 3 bases at J, with 10 bases between the two ends. The length of the CDR3 is 13 residues. The sample originates from a study of OX40 agonist ivuxolimab in advanced cancers. About the research overall: The study gave patients intravenous ivuxolimab at 0.01 to 10 mg/kg every 2 weeks. Dose-escalation subjects each had hepatocellular carcinoma, melanoma, renal cell or head and neck cancer.

Study results and limitations: Dose levels from 0.1 to 3.0 mg/kg saw CD4+ and CD8+ blood T cells expand clonally by week 6. Certain nonresponding patients likewise had low normalized T-cell clonal expansion.

The method was immunoSEQ multiplex PCR; TCRdb's version includes in-frame clones alone and lacks a portion of them. The table has roughly 76,000 clones, approximately 83% seen once. V usage is TRBV11-2 and J usage is TRBJ1-2; D unresolved. The sample here was CD4+ or CD8+ T cells sorted from blood, taken in a trial of the OX40 agonist ivuxolimab. The receptor comes from an adult with an advanced solid tumor such as melanoma, head and neck, liver or kidney cancer. This CDR3 is CASSPELDYGYTF. The CDR3 DNA is TGTGCCAGCAGCCCCGAGCTAGACTATGGCTACACCTTC.